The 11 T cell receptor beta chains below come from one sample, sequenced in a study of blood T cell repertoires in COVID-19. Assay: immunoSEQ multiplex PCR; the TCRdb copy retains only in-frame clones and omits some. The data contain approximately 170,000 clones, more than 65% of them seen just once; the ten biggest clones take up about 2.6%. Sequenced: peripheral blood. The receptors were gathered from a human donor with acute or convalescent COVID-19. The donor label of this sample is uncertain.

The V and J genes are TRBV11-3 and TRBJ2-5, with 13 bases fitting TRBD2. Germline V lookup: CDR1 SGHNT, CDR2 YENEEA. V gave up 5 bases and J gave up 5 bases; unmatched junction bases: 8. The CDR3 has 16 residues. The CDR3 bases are TGTGCCAGCAGCCTTAGGACTAGCGGGGGAGGTGAGACCCAGTACTTC. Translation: CASSLRTSGGGETQYF.

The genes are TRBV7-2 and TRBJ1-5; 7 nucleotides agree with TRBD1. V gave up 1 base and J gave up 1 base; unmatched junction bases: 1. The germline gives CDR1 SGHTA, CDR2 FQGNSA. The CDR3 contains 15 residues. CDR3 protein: CASSLGQGSNQPQHF. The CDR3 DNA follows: TGTGCCAGCAGCTTAGGACAGGGCAGCAATCAGCCCCAGCATTTT.

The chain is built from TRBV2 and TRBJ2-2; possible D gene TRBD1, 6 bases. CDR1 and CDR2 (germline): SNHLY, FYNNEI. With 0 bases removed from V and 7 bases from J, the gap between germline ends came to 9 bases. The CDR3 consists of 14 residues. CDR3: CASSEARGIGELFF. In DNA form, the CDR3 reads TGTGCCAGCAGTGAAGCGAGGGGGATCGGGGAGCTGTTTTTT.

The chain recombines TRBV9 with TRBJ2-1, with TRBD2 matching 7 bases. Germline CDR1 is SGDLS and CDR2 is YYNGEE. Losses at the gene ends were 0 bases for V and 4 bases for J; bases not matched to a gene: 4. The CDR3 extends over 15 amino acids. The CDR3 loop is CASSVGRERYNEQFF. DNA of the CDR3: TGTGCCAGCAGCGTAGGGCGGGAGCGTTACAATGAGCAGTTCTTC.

The CDR3 DNA reads as TGTGCCAGCAGTGGTTCAGGACTAGAGACCCAGTACTTC. It translates to CASSGSGLETQYF. J is TRBJ2-5 and V is TRBV12-3 or TRBV12-4, with D possibly being TRBD2 (5 bases). Trimming cost V 5 bases and J 4 bases, with 11 bases left between them. The CDR3 extends over 13 amino acids.

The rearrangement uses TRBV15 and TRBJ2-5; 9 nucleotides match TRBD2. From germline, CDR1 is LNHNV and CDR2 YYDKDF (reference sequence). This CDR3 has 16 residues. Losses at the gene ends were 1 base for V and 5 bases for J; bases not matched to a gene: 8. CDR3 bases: TGTGCCACCAGCAGAGTGAGCGGGGGGTACCCGGAGACCCAGTACTTC. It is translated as CATSRVSGGYPETQYF.

Here the CDR3 reads CASTTGRDTQYF. CDR3 bases: TGTGCCAGCACCACCGGGAGGGATACGCAGTATTTT. The V call is TRBV12-3 or TRBV12-4, the J call TRBJ2-3; the match to TRBD2 covers 7 bases. V was pared by 7 bases and J by 6 bases, with 4 bases of the junction left unmatched. The CDR3 is 12 amino acids.

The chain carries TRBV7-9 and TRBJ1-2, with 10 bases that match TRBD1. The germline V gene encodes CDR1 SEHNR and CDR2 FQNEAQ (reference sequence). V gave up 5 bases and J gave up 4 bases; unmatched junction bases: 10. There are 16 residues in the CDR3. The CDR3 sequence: CASSLIRTGGGYGYTF. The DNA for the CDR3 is TGTGCCAGCAGCCTCATCAGGACAGGGGGGGGCTATGGCTACACCTTC.

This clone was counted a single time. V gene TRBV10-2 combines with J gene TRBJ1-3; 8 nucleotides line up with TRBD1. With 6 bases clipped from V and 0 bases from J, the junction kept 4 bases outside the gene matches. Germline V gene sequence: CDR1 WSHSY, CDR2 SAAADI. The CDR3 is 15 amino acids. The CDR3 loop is CASRETGGSGNTIYF. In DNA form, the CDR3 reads TGCGCCAGCAGGGAAACAGGGGGCTCTGGAAACACCATATATTTT.

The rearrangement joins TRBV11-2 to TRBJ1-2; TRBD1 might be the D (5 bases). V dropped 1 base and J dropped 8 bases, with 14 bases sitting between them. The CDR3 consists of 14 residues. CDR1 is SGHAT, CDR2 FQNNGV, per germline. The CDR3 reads CASSLGGDFGGYTF. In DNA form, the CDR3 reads TGTGCCAGCAGCTTAGGGGGGGACTTCGGCGGCTACACCTTC.

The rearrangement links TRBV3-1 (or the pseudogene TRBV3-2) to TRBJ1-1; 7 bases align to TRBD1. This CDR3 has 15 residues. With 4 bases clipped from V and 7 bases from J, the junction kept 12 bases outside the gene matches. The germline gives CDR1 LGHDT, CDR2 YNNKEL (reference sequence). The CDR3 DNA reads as TGTGCCAGCAGCCCTTCTGACAGGGATGGAAGTGAAGCTTTCTTT. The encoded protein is CASSPSDRDGSEAFF.